Listed below are T cell receptor beta chains from one sample, sequenced in a study of OX40 agonist ivuxolimab in advanced cancers. Repertoires were generated with immunoSEQ multiplex PCR, while TCRdb's copy carries only in-frame clones and drops some. The repertoire includes about 36,000 clones, around 77% of them detected once, and approximately 20% sits in the top ten. Sequenced here: CD4+ or CD8+ T cells sorted from blood, sampled in a trial of the OX40 agonist ivuxolimab. These receptors came from an adult with an advanced solid tumor such as melanoma, head and neck, liver or kidney cancer. CDR3s include the opening cysteine and the closing phenylalanine or tryptophan. Each record gives: V gene, D gene, clone size, J gene, CDR3 protein, CDR3 DNA. A D gene is named only where the DNA matches it firmly. The listing skips clone size in some rows; elsewhere it reads once, few, many or a size class.

V: TRBV19
D: TRBD2
size: .
J: TRBJ2-3
CDR3: CASSIFSGAADTQYF
DNA: TGTGCCAGTAGTATTTTTAGCGGGGCCGCAGATACGCAGTATTTT

V: TRBV6-6
D: .
size: .
J: TRBJ1-1
CDR3: CASSYSRENTEAFF
DNA: TGTGCCAGCAGTTACTCACGGGAAAACACTGAAGCTTTCTTT

V: TRBV7-6
D: .
size: once
J: TRBJ2-7
CDR3: CASSLGRSYEQYF
DNA: TGTGCCAGCAGCTTAGGCAGGTCCTACGAGCAGTACTTC

V: TRBV27
D: .
size: .
J: TRBJ2-7
CDR3: CASSFAGPRGEQYF
DNA: TGTGCCAGCAGTTTTGCGGGCCCTAGAGGCGAGCAGTACTTC

V: TRBV7-9
D: .
size: .
J: TRBJ1-3
CDR3: CASSTDSHSGNTIYF
DNA: TGTGCCAGCAGCACAGACAGCCACTCTGGAAACACCATATATTTT

V: TRBV9
D: .
size: once
J: TRBJ2-1
CDR3: CASSVEAGINEQFF
DNA: TGTGCCAGCAGCGTAGAAGCAGGGATTAATGAGCAGTTCTTC

V: TRBV7-8
D: TRBD1
size: .
J: TRBJ1-5
CDR3: CASSSRTGGNQPQHF
DNA: TGTGCCAGCAGCTCACGGACAGGGGGCAATCAGCCCCAGCATTTT

V: TRBV7-3
D: .
size: .
J: TRBJ1-1
CDR3: CASSLTRGNSEAFF
DNA: TGTGCCAGCAGCTTAACACGGGGGAACTCTGAAGCTTTCTTT

V: TRBV7-9
D: .
size: once
J: TRBJ2-3
CDR3: CASFSRGPTTDTQYF
DNA: TGTGCCAGCTTTTCCCGGGGGCCAACCACAGATACGCAGTATTTT

V: TRBV5-6
D: .
size: .
J: TRBJ2-1
CDR3: CASSLFQKNNEQFF
DNA: TGTGCCAGCAGCTTATTCCAGAAAAACAATGAGCAGTTCTTC

V: TRBV6-6
D: TRBD1
size: .
J: TRBJ2-7
CDR3: CASRSGQGLSYEQYF
DNA: TGTGCCAGCAGATCGGGACAGGGCCTCTCCTACGAGCAGTACTTC

V: TRBV25-1
D: .
size: once
J: TRBJ1-1
CDR3: CASSESPGDGTEAFF
DNA: TGTGCCAGCAGTGAATCCCCAGGGGACGGCACTGAAGCTTTCTTT

V: TRBV2
D: .
size: few
J: TRBJ2-7
CDR3: CASLGAYEQYF
DNA: TGTGCCAGCCTAGGGGCCTACGAGCAGTACTTC

V: TRBV19
D: .
size: .
J: TRBJ1-1
CDR3: CASLQGLVAFF
DNA: TGTGCCAGTCTTCAAGGATTAGTAGCTTTCTTT

V: TRBV5-6
D: .
size: .
J: TRBJ2-7
CDR3: CASSLGAGYEQYF
DNA: TGTGCCAGCAGCTTGGGGGCAGGGTACGAGCAGTACTTC

V: TRBV5-4
D: .
size: .
J: TRBJ1-2
CDR3: CASQTRDGYTF
DNA: TGTGCCAGCCAAACGCGGGATGGCTACACCTTC

V: TRBV27
D: .
size: .
J: TRBJ2-5
CDR3: CASSFARGGETQYF
DNA: TGTGCCAGCAGTTTTGCCAGAGGCGGAGAGACCCAGTACTTC

V: TRBV11-2
D: TRBD2
size: .
J: TRBJ2-1
CDR3: CASSQGLAGGSSYNEQFF
DNA: TGTGCCAGCAGCCAAGGGCTAGCGGGGGGTTCTTCCTACAATGAGCAGTTCTTC

V: TRBV28
D: .
size: .
J: TRBJ2-1
CDR3: CASTPTGIQDSNEQFF
DNA: TGTGCCAGCACCCCTACGGGGATTCAGGATTCGAATGAGCAGTTCTTC

V: TRBV7-3
D: .
size: .
J: TRBJ1-6
CDR3: CASSLKPGGNSPLHF
DNA: TGTGCCAGCAGCTTAAAACCGGGTGGGAATTCACCCCTCCACTTT

V: TRBV12-5
D: TRBD1
size: .
J: TRBJ1-5
CDR3: CASGSTLDRGDYQPQHF
DNA: TGTGCTAGTGGTTCTACCCTAGACAGGGGAGATTATCAGCCCCAGCATTTT

V: TRBV27
D: .
size: .
J: TRBJ2-5
CDR3: CASWGGPQETQYF
DNA: TGTGCCAGCTGGGGGGGGCCGCAAGAGACCCAGTACTTC

V: TRBV11-2
D: .
size: .
J: TRBJ2-7
CDR3: CASSPTVAYEQYF
DNA: TGTGCCAGCAGCCCGACAGTAGCCTACGAGCAGTACTTC

V: TRBV28
D: TRBD2
size: .
J: TRBJ2-3
CDR3: CASSLTSGRGDTQYF
DNA: TGTGCCAGCAGTTTGACTAGCGGGAGAGGAGATACGCAGTATTTT

V: TRBV9
D: .
size: .
J: TRBJ2-2
CDR3: CASSVVDTGELFF
DNA: TGTGCCAGCAGCGTAGTCGACACCGGGGAGCTGTTTTTT

V: TRBV10-1
D: .
size: .
J: TRBJ2-7
CDR3: CASSDGESYEQYF
DNA: TGCGCCAGCAGTGACGGGGAATCCTACGAGCAGTACTTC

V: TRBV5-8
D: .
size: .
J: TRBJ2-3
CDR3: CASSPGPEGGTDTQYF
DNA: TGTGCCAGCAGCCCCGGACCTGAGGGGGGGACAGATACACAGTATTTT

V: TRBV5-8
D: TRBD1
size: .
J: TRBJ2-7
CDR3: CASSFRQGAHPYEQYF
DNA: TGTGCCAGCAGCTTCCGACAGGGGGCTCACCCCTACGAGCAGTACTTC

V: TRBV27
D: TRBD2
size: .
J: TRBJ2-3
CDR3: CASSFIRGADTQYF
DNA: TGTGCCAGCAGTTTTATCCGGGGGGCAGATACGCAGTATTTT

V: TRBV5-1
D: TRBD1
size: .
J: TRBJ2-1
CDR3: CASSSGQGANEQFF
DNA: TGCGCCAGCAGCTCGGGACAGGGGGCGAATGAGCAGTTCTTC

V: TRBV6-5
D: .
size: .
J: TRBJ1-5
CDR3: CASSFPGQPQHF
DNA: TGTGCCAGCAGTTTCCCAGGGCAGCCCCAGCATTTT

V: TRBV28
D: TRBD1
size: once
J: TRBJ1-6
CDR3: CASSSVTGRTLHF
DNA: TGTGCCAGCAGTTCCGTGACAGGGCGGACCCTCCACTTT

V: TRBV9
D: .
size: .
J: TRBJ2-7
CDR3: CASSPRVGGYEQYF
DNA: TGTGCCAGCAGCCCAAGGGTTGGTGGCTACGAGCAGTACTTC

V: TRBV9
D: TRBD1
size: .
J: TRBJ1-6
CDR3: CASSVEGGGSPLHF
DNA: TGTGCCAGCAGCGTAGAAGGGGGCGGCTCACCCCTCCACTTT

V: TRBV7-8
D: TRBD1
size: .
J: TRBJ1-3
CDR3: CASSLGVGQGAGNTIYF
DNA: TGTGCCAGCAGCTTAGGAGTCGGACAGGGGGCTGGAAACACCATATATTTT

V: TRBV27
D: .
size: .
J: TRBJ2-5
CDR3: CASSFWGVQETQYF
DNA: TGTGCCAGCAGTTTCTGGGGGGTGCAAGAGACCCAGTACTTC

V: TRBV28
D: .
size: .
J: TRBJ1-3
CDR3: CASSSVTSWGFRRGSGNTIYF
DNA: TGTGCCAGCAGTTCCGTAACTAGTTGGGGGTTCAGGAGGGGCTCTGGAAACACCATATATTTT

V: TRBV18
D: .
size: .
J: TRBJ1-5
CDR3: CASSPGGINQPQHF
DNA: TGTGCCAGCTCACCGGGAGGGATCAATCAGCCCCAGCATTTT

V: TRBV4-1
D: .
size: many
J: TRBJ2-7
CDR3: CASSQETDISYEQYF
DNA: TGCGCCAGCAGCCAAGAGACGGACATCTCCTACGAGCAGTACTTC

V: TRBV29-1
D: .
size: .
J: TRBJ2-3
CDR3: CSVDLGGDNTDTQYF
DNA: TGCAGCGTTGATCTGGGCGGGGACAACACAGATACGCAGTATTTT

V: TRBV4-3
D: .
size: .
J: TRBJ2-1
CDR3: CASSQDLSGYEQFF
DNA: TGCGCCAGCAGCCAAGATTTGAGCGGCTATGAGCAGTTCTTC

V: TRBV27
D: .
size: .
J: TRBJ2-7
CDR3: CASSRRSRTYEQYF
DNA: TGTGCCAGCAGTAGACGGTCCCGGACCTACGAGCAGTACTTC

V: TRBV15
D: TRBD2
size: .
J: TRBJ2-7
CDR3: CATSREAGGGYEQYF
DNA: TGTGCCACCAGCAGAGAGGCGGGGGGCGGATACGAGCAGTACTTC

V: TRBV6-5
D: .
size: few
J: TRBJ1-1
CDR3: CASTLQEGGTEAFF
DNA: TGTGCCAGCACTTTACAGGAAGGGGGTACTGAAGCTTTCTTT

V: TRBV5-1
D: .
size: .
J: TRBJ1-1
CDR3: CASGRGTEAFF
DNA: TGCGCCAGCGGGAGGGGCACTGAAGCTTTCTTT

V: TRBV9
D: TRBD2
size: .
J: TRBJ2-3
CDR3: CASSVGGRGTDTQYF
DNA: TGTGCCAGCAGCGTAGGCGGGAGAGGGACAGATACGCAGTATTTT

V: TRBV9
D: .
size: once
J: TRBJ2-5
CDR3: CASSPGGRAGAETQYF
DNA: TGTGCCAGCAGCCCAGGGGGGAGAGCCGGAGCGGAGACCCAGTACTTC

V: TRBV5-5
D: .
size: .
J: TRBJ2-3
CDR3: CASSLRERLTDTQYF
DNA: TGTGCCAGCAGCTTGAGGGAGCGCCTCACAGATACGCAGTATTTT

V: TRBV6-5
D: TRBD2
size: .
J: TRBJ2-5
CDR3: CASSWNPSGGAKTQYF
DNA: TGTGCCAGCAGTTGGAATCCTAGCGGGGGGGCAAAGACCCAGTACTTC

V: TRBV4-1
D: .
size: .
J: TRBJ2-3
CDR3: CASSPEWGTRYTDTQYF
DNA: TGCGCCAGCAGCCCCGAATGGGGCACCCGTTACACAGATACGCAGTATTTT

V: TRBV6-5
D: .
size: .
J: TRBJ2-1
CDR3: CASSYSSYNEQFF
DNA: TGTGCCAGCAGTTACTCGAGCTACAATGAGCAGTTCTTC

V: TRBV13
D: .
size: .
J: TRBJ2-2
CDR3: CASSFTGTNTGELFF
DNA: TGTGCCAGCAGCTTTACAGGGACGAACACCGGGGAGCTGTTTTTT

V: TRBV7-9
D: .
size: .
J: TRBJ1-3
CDR3: CASSSTADIRSGNTIYF
DNA: TGTGCCAGCAGCTCCACCGCCGATATACGCTCTGGAAACACCATATATTTT

V: TRBV13
D: .
size: once
J: TRBJ1-6
CDR3: CASSIQGDYNSPLHF
DNA: TGTGCCAGCAGCATACAGGGTGACTATAATTCACCCCTCCACTTT

V: TRBV5-6
D: .
size: .
J: TRBJ2-7
CDR3: CASSPSGTPYYEQYF
DNA: TGTGCCAGCAGCCCGTCCGGGACACCCTACTACGAGCAGTACTTC

V: TRBV29-1
D: .
size: few
J: TRBJ1-1
CDR3: CSVEGDGTLNGAFF
DNA: TGCAGCGTTGAAGGGGACGGGACGCTAAACGGAGCTTTCTTT

V: TRBV4-2
D: TRBD2
size: .
J: TRBJ2-1
CDR3: CASSQDSGYNEQFF
DNA: TGTGCCAGCAGCCAAGATAGCGGGTACAATGAGCAGTTCTTC